This note documents a single TCR beta chain sequence. Its antigen is currently not known. No much larger clonotype is one base removed from it; base qualities were not supplied. All of the isolated RNA was reverse transcribed with the High Capacity cDNA Reverse Transcription Kit, so expressed TCRB transcripts were sequenced. Naive, central memory and regulatory T cell samples underwent deep immunoSEQ sequencing, averaging about 3.57 million total reads per sample. Sorted cells were lysed in RLT buffer, and RNA was extracted using DNase-treated RNeasy Micro or Mini kits according to cell number. Each cell subset was processed on its own to prevent cross-contamination, while patient and healthy donor samples were processed together. Using the immunoSEQ multiplex PCR, TCRB sequences were amplified from cDNA into 87-bp fragments spanning the CDR3 region. Sequencing of the amplicons was performed on the Illumina HiSeq platform. Regarding the original processing steps: Synthetic template baselines were used to correct PCR bias computationally, reads within Hamming distance 2 were collapsed, and singletons that could not be merged were discarded. By aligning reads against IMGT, V, D and J genes, CDR3 length, and insertions or deletions at six rearrangement sites were assigned. Within each subset, clonotype counts were normalized to sorted cell number, after which true diversity and Gini coefficients were computed with the tcR R package. The overlap coefficient, calculated on TCRB nucleotide sequences, was used to measure repertoire sharing. As a proxy for the pre-selection repertoire, out-of-frame TCRB sequences from naive cells were analyzed. TCRdb carries this immuneACCESS record with in-frame sequences only. Its versions omit some clonotypes, under half of them owing to an unresolved V gene in the studies checked, with the rest unexplained. The V and J calls and clone size are taken from that table; D and trimming were inferred from the DNA. In all, the sample holds 300,000 or so clones, and 14% of those were seen once. The ten largest account for about 0.016% of the sample.

CDR3 length: 16 amino acids, cysteine to phenylalanine. Only CDR3 DNA is held: 48 bases, read in frame from base 1. CDR1 SGDLS and CDR2 YYNGEE are derived from the germline V gene. V is shortened by 2 bases, J by 3 bases, and the region joining them spans 17 bases. Each donor gave one peripheral blood draw, roughly 0.12 L on average, collected into heparinised tubes. A BD FACSAria II was used to sort naive, central memory, regulatory and stem cell-like memory CD4+ T cells with a panel that included CD45RO, CCR7, CD25, CD127, CD95 and CD27. All sorted populations exceeded 95% purity. PBMCs were isolated right away by Lymphoprep density gradient centrifugation and were stained directly, without culture. So that batch effects would be minimized, each experiment stained and sorted samples in pairs, pairing one healthy donor with one patient. These data come from a study of beta chain features in type 1 diabetes (dated by TCRdb to 2016 to 2019). Context from the whole study: Patients and healthy donors did not differ in mean age, gender distribution, total cell number or subset yield. The study compared TCRB repertoires of sorted circulating CD4+ T cell subsets between recently diagnosed type 1 diabetes patients and matched healthy donors. Regulatory and stem cell-like memory subsets were obtained from only 8 patients and about 8 healthy donors, while naive and central memory subsets were obtained from all 28 donors. A total of 107,917,701 sorted cells were examined across all samples, and a strong correlation was observed between cell number per subset and RNA yield.

Points the paper makes about the study in general: Patients with type 1 diabetes made fewer insertions and deleted more nucleotides at VDJ recombination sites, implying thymic rearrangement abnormalities. Type 1 diabetes patients showed a moderate but significant shortening of TCRB CDR3 length in all four CD4+ subsets. Naive, central memory and regulatory TCRB repertoires appeared to be more alike among patients than among healthy donors. Shorter templates might be favored by PCR, yet because patient and control samples were amplified and corrected together, any such skew would affect both groups equally. Because cDNA was sequenced instead of genomic DNA, highly expressing activated cells could be over-represented, though the groups showed no difference in activation or CD3 levels. Because the HLA sub-analyses included only small numbers of individuals, any influence of HLA type on TCRB rearrangement was left unresolved.

The chain was built from TRBV9 and TRBJ1-1; the D region possibly corresponds to TRBD1 (6 bases align). Sequenced material: naive CD4+ T cells from blood. The sample's cell subset or site label, decoded: true naive CD4+ T cells. The TCR originated in a man aged 25-40 years with type 1 diabetes. The DNA sequence reads TGTGCCAGCAGCGTTGATCCTCAGGGGTACCACACTGAAGCTTTCTTT. This translates into CASSVDPQGYHTEAFF.